The present T cell receptor (beta chain) was sequenced within a study of identical twins' blood T cells. Study findings and constraints: Each donor's most abundant TCRbeta clonotypes shared more CDR3 sequences with her twin than unrelated donors. Shared CDR3 clonotype counts between two donors mainly tracked the product of their cloneset sizes, twins included.

Notes on this clonotype: The antigen remains unidentified. Germline is not matched at one junction end, which may reflect a read error.

TCRdb redid the calling of the 5' RACE reads with MiXCR, one entry per CDR3 protein. Altogether around 380,000 distinct CDR3 sequences are present, roughly 31% being singletons, with the ten largest covering roughly 5.5%. Donors were six healthy women in three monozygous twin pairs. Likely shared infections and vaccines: all three twin pairs were reared together. The CDR3 has 15 residues. Germline lookup yields CDR1 SGHTA and CDR2 FQGNSA. The clonotype originates from a woman between 18 and 55 years old in good health. The J gene is TRBJ1-4, the V gene TRBV7-2; 7 bases fit TRBD1. Material: PBMCs. The chain's CDR3 is CASGLTGDGFEKLFF. CDR3 sequence (DNA): TGTGCCAGCGGCTTAACAGGGGACGGGTTTGAAAAACTGTTTTTT.